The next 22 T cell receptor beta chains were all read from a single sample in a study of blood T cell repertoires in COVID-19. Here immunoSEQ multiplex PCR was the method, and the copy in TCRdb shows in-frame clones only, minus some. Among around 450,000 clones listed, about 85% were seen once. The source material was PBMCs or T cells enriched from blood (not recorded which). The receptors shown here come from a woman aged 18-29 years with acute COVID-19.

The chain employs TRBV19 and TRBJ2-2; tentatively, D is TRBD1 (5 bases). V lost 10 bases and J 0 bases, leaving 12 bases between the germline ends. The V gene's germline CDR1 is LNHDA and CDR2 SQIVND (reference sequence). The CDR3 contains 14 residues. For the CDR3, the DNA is TGTGCCACTACCAGGACAACGAACACCGGGGAGCTGTTTTTT. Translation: CATTRTTNTGELFF.

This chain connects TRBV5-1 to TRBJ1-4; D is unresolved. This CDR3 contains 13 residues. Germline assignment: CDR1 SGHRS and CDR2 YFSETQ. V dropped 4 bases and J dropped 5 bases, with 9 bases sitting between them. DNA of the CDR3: TGCGCCAGCAGCCCGACAAGAAATGAAAAACTGTTTTTT. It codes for CASSPTRNEKLFF.

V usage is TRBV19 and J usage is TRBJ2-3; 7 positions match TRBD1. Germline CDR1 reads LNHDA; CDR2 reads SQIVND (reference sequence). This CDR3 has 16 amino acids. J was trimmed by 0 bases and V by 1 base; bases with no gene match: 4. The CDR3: CASSIGQGSSTDTQYF. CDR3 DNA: TGTGCCAGTAGTATAGGACAGGGCTCTAGCACAGATACGCAGTATTTT.

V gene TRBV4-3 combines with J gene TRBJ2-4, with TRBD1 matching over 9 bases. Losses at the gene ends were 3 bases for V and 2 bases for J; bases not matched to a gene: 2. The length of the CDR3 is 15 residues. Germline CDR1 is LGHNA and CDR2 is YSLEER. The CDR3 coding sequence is TGCGCCAGCAGCCATGGGACAGGGTCCAAAAACATTCAGTACTTC. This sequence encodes CASSHGTGSKNIQYF.

CDR3 DNA sequence: TGTGCCAGTAGTGCCACTTTTTCCGGGACAGGGGATTATGAAAAACTGTTTTTT. As protein: CASSATFSGTGDYEKLFF. The chain uses TRBV19 and TRBJ1-4; TRBD1 aligns across 10 bases. The CDR3 covers 18 residues. V trimming: 5 bases; J trimming: 6 bases; junction bases outside the gene matches: 15. CDR1 is LNHDA and CDR2 is SQIVND in the germline V gene (reference sequence).

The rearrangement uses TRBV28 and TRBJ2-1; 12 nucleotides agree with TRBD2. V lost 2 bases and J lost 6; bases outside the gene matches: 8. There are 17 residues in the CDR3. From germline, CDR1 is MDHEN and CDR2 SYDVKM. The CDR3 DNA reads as TGTGCCAGCAGTTTAGGGGCTAGCGGGAGGGAAATCAATGAGCAGTTCTTC. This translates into CASSLGASGREINEQFF.

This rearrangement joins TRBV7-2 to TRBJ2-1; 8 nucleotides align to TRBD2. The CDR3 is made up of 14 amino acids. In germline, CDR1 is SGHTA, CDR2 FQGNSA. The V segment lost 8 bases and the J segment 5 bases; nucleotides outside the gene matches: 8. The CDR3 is CASGGLAGHNEQFF. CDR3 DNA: TGTGCCAGCGGTGGGCTAGCGGGCCACAATGAGCAGTTCTTC.

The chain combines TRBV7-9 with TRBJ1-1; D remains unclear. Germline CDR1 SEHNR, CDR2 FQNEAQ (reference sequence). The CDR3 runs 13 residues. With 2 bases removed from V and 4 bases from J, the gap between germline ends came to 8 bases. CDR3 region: CASSLREGTEAFF. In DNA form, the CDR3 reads TGTGCCAGCAGCTTACGGGAGGGCACTGAAGCTTTCTTT.

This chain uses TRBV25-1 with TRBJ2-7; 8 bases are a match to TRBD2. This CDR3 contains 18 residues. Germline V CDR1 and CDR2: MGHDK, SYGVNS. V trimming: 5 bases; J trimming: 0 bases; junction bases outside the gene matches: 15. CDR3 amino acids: CASSPNGVAGNSSYEQYF. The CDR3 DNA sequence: TGTGCCAGCAGTCCCAATGGGGTAGCGGGGAATTCCTCCTACGAGCAGTACTTC.

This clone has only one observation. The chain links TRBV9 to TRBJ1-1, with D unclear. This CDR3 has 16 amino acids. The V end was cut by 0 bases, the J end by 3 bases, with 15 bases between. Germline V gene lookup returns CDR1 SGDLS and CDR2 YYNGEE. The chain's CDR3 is CASSVVARHGDTEAFF. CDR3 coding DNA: TGTGCCAGCAGCGTAGTCGCCCGACACGGGGACACTGAAGCTTTCTTT.

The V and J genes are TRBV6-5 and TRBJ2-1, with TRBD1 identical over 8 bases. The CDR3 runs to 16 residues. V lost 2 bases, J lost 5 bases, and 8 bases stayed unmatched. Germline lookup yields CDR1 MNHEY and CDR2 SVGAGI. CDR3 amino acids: CASSYRYGQGDNEQFF. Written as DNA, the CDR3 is TGTGCCAGCAGTTACCGTTACGGACAGGGCGACAATGAGCAGTTCTTC.

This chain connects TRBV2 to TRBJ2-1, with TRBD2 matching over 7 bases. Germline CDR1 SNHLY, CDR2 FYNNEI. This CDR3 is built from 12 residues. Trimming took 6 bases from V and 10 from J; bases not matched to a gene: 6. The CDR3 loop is CASRNEAGEQFF. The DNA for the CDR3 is TGTGCCAGCAGAAACGAAGCGGGGGAGCAGTTCTTC.

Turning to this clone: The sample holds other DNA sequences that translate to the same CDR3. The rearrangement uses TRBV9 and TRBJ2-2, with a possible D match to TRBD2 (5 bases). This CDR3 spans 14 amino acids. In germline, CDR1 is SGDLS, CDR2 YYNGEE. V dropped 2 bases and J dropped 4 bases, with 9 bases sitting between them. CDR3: CASSVEGSTGELFF. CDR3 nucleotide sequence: TGTGCCAGCAGCGTTGAAGGGAGCACCGGGGAGCTGTTTTTT.

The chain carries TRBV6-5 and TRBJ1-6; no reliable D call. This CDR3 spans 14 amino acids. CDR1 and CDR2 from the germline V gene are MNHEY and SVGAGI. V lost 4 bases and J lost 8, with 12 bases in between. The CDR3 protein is CASSFGNLDSPLHF. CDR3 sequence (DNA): TGTGCCAGCAGTTTCGGTAACTTGGATTCACCCCTCCACTTT.

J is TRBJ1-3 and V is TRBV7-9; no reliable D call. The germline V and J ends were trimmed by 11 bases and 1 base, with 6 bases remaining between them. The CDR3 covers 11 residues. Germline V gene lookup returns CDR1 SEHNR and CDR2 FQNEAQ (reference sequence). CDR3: CAGESGNTIYF. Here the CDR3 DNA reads TGTGCCGGGGAGTCTGGAAACACCATATATTTT. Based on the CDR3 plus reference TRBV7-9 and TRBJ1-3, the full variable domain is DTGVSQNPRHKITKRGQNVTFRCDPISEHNRLYWYRQTLGQGPEFLTYFQNEAQLEKSRLLSDRFSAERPKGSFSTLEIQRTEQGDSAMYLCAGESGNTIYFGEGSWLTVV.

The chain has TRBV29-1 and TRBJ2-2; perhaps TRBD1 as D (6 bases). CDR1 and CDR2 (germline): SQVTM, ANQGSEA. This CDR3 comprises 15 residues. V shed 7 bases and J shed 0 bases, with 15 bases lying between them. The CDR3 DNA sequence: TGCAGCGCCGGAGCAGGGGACGCGAACACCGGGGAGCTGTTTTTT. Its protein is CSAGAGDANTGELFF.

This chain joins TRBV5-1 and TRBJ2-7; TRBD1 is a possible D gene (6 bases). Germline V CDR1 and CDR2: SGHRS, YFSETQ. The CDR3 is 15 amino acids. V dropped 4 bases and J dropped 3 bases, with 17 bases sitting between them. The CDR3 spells CASSAVTGLGYEQYF. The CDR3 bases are TGCGCCAGCAGCGCGGTGACAGGATTAGGCTACGAGCAGTACTTC.

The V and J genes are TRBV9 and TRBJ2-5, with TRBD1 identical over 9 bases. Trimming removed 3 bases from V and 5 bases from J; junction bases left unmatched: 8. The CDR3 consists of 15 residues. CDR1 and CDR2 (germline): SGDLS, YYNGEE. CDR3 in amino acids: CASSATGGIGETQYF. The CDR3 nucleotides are TGTGCCAGCAGCGCAACAGGGGGCATCGGGGAGACCCAGTACTTC. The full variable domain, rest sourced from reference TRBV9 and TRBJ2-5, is DSGVTQTPKHLITATGQRVTLRCSPRSGDLSVYWYQQSLDQGLQFLIQYYNGEERAKGNILERFSAQQFPDLHSELNLSSLELGDSALYFCASSATGGIGETQYFGPGTRLLVL.

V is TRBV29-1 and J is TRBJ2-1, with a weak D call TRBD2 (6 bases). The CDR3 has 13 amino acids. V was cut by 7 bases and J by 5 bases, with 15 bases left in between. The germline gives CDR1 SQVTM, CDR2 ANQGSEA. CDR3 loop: CSAKAGKDNEQFF. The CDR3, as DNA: TGCAGCGCGAAAGCGGGCAAAGACAATGAGCAGTTCTTC.

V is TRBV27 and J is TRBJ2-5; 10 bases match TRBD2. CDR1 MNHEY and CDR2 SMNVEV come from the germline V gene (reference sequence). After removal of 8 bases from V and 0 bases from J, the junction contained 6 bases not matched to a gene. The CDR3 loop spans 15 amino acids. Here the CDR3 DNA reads TGTGCCAGCCGAAACGGACTAGCGGACCAAGAGACCCAGTACTTC. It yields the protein CASRNGLADQETQYF.

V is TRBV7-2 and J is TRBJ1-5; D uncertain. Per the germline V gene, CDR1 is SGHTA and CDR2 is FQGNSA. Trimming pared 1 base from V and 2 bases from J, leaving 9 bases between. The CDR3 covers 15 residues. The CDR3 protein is CASSLVEGGNQPQHF. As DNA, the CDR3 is TGTGCCAGCAGCTTAGTAGAGGGTGGCAATCAGCCCCAGCATTTT.

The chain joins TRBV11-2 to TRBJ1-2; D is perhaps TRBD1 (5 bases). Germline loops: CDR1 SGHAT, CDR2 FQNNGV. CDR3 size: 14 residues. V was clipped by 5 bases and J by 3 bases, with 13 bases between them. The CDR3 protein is CASSLGRGYYGYTF. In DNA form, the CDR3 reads TGTGCCAGCAGCCTAGGGCGGGGCTACTATGGCTACACCTTC.